This TCR beta chain was sequenced in a study of blood T cell repertoires in COVID-19. This clone came up a few times. The method was immunoSEQ multiplex PCR; TCRdb's version includes in-frame clones alone and lacks a portion of them. The profile shows fewer than 70,000 clones, 78% of them singletons. CDR3 length equals 14 residues. Germline CDR1 reads SEHNR; CDR2 reads FQNEAQ (reference sequence). V was cut by 2 bases and J by 0 bases, with 4 bases left in between. This chain uses TRBV7-9 with TRBJ1-4; no reliable D call. Sequencing was done on a sample of peripheral blood. This TCR was recovered from a human donor in a cohort sampled during active COVID-19. CDR3 residues: CASSLRATNEKLFF. In nucleotides, the CDR3 is TGTGCCAGCAGCTTACGGGCAACTAATGAAAAACTGTTTTTT.